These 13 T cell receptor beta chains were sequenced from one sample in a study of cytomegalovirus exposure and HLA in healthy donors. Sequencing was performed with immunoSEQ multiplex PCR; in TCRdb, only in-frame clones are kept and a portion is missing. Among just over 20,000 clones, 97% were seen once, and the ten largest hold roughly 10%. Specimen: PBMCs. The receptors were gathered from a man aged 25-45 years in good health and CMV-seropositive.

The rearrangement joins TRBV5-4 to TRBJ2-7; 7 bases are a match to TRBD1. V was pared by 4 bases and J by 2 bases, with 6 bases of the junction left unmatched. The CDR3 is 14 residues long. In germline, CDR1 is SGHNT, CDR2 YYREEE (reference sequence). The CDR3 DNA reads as TGTGCCAGCAGCACGGGACAGTCTCCCTACGAGCAGTACTTC. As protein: CASSTGQSPYEQYF.

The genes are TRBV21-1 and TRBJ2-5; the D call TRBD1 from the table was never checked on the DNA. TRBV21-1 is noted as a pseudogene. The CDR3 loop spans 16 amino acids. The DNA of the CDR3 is TGTGCCAGCAGCAAAGTATGCGACGGACAACAAGAGACCCAGTACTTC. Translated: CASSKVCDGQQETQYF.

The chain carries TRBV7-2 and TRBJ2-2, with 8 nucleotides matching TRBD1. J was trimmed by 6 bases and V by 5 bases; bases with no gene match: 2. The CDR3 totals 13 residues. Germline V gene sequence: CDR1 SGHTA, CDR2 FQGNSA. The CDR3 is CASSIQGAGELFF. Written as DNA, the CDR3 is TGTGCCAGCAGCATACAGGGGGCCGGGGAGCTGTTTTTT.

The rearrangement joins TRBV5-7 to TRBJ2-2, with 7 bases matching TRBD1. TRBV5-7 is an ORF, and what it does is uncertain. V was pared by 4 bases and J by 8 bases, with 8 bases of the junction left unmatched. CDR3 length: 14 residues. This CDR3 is CASSPRQGRGELFF. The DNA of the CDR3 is TGTGCCAGCAGCCCCCGACAGGGTCGAGGGGAGCTGTTTTTT.

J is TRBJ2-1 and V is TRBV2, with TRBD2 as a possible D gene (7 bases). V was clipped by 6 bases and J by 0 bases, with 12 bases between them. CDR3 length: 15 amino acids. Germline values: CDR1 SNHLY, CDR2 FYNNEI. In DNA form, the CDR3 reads TGTGCCAGCAGCGATGGGGGGGCCTCCTACAATGAGCAGTTCTTC. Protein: CASSDGGASYNEQFF.

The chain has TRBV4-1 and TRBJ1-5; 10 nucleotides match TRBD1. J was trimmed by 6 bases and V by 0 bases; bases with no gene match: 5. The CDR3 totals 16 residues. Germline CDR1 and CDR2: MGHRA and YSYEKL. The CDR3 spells CASSQERQGAVQPQHF. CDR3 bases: TGCGCCAGCAGCCAAGAAAGACAGGGGGCGGTTCAGCCCCAGCATTTT.

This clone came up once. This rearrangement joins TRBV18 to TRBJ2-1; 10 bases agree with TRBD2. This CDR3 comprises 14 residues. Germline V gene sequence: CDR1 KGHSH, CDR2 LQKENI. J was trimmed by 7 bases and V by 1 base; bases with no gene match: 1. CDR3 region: CASSPQAGGNEQFF. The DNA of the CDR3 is TGTGCCAGCTCACCACAAGCGGGGGGGAATGAGCAGTTCTTC. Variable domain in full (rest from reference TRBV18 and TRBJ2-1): NAGVMQNPRHLVRRRGQEARLRCSPMKGHSHVYWYRQLPEEGLKFMVYLQKENIIDESGMPKERFSAEFPKEGPSILRIQQVVRGDSAAYFCASSPQAGGNEQFFGPGTRLTVL.

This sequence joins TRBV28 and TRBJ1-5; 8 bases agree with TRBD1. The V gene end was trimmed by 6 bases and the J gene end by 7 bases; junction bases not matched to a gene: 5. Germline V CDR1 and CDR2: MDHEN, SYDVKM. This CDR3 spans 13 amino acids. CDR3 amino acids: CASRGQGIQPQHF. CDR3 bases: TGTGCCAGCAGAGGACAGGGAATACAGCCCCAGCATTTT.

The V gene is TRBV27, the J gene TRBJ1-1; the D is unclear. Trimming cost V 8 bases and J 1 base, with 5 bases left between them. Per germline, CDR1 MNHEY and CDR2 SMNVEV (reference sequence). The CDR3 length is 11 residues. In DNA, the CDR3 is TGTGCCAGCCGGGAGAACACTGAAGCTTTCTTT. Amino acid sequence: CASRENTEAFF.

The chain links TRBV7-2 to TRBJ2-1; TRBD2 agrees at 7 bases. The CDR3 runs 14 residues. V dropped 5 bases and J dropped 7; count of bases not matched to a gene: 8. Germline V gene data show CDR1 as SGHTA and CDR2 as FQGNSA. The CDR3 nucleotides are TGTGCCAGCAGCCCTGCGGGAGCGACGAATGAGCAGTTCTTC. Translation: CASSPAGATNEQFF.

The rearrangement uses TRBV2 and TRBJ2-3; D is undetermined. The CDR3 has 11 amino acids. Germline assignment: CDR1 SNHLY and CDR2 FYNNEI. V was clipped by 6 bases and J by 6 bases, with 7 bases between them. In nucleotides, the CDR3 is TGTGCCAGCAGAAAAGCGGATACGCAGTATTTT. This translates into CASRKADTQYF.

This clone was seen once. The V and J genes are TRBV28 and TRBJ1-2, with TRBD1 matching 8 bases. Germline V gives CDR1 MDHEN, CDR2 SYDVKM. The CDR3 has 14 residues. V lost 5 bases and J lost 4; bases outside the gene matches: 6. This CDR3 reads CASSQTGGGYGYTF. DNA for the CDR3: TGTGCCAGCAGTCAAACAGGGGGGGGCTATGGCTACACCTTC.

Here the CDR3 reads CASSVGHRSYEQYF. CDR3 DNA sequence: TGTGCCAGCAGCGTAGGCCACAGGAGCTACGAGCAGTACTTC. This sequence joins TRBV9 and TRBJ2-7, with D possibly matching TRBD1 (5 bases). The V end lost 0 bases, the J end lost 3 bases, and 10 bases lay between the germline ends. This CDR3 is 14 amino acids long. CDR1 is SGDLS, CDR2 YYNGEE, per germline.